A selection of T cell receptor beta chains follows, all from one sample in a study of identical twins. Each CDR3 protein is one row after TCRdb ran MiXCR on the 5' RACE reads. This sample has 1.5 million or so distinct CDR3 sequences, with roughly a third found just once. Material: cord blood. These receptors all stem from a newborn girl in good health. The CDR3 runs from the conserved cysteine through the conserved F or W. A D gene is named only where the DNA matches it firmly. Where a row states a size, it is once, few, many or the class of an expanded clone; other rows omit it.

>TRBV7-6|TRBJ1-2|NA|once
TGTGCCAGCAGCTTAGCGGGGGACCTTAACTATGGCTACACCTTC
CASSLAGDLNYGYTF
>TRBV5-1|TRBJ1-1|NA|few
TGCGCCAGCAGCTGGGCGGGACGGGACACTGAAGCTTTCTTT
CASSWAGRDTEAFF
>TRBV20-1|TRBJ2-3|NA|NA
TGCAGTGCTAGAGATCAAGGGTACATCACAGATACGCAGTATTTT
CSARDQGYITDTQYF
>TRBV9|TRBJ2-1|TRBD2|NA
TGTGCCAGCAGCCCCCAGCGGGGGGCCTACAATGAGCAGTTCTTC
CASSPQRGAYNEQFF
>TRBV12-3/TRBV12-4|TRBJ2-5|NA|NA
TGTGCCAGCAGTCCGGTTGTTGGCGCGCAGTACTTC
CASSPVVGAQYF
>TRBV30|TRBJ1-2|NA|few
TGTGCCTGCAACCAGGGAGAATATGGCTACACCTTC
CACNQGEYGYTF
>TRBV29-1|TRBJ2-1|TRBD2|few
TGCAGCGTTGGACCGGGAGGGCTCTACAATGAGCAGTTCTTC
CSVGPGGLYNEQFF
>TRBV3-1|TRBJ1-1|TRBD1|NA
TGTGCCAGCAGCCAAGATCCCCGACAGGGCACTGAAGCTTTCTTT
CASSQDPRQGTEAFF
>TRBV11-2|TRBJ1-2|NA|few
TGTGCCAGCAGCTCCAATCGACGGGAAAGCTATGGCTACACCTTC
CASSSNRRESYGYTF
>TRBV11-1|TRBJ2-3|NA|NA
TGTGCCAGCAGTCTCAATAGCGGAATGAGCACAGATACGCAGTATTTT
CASSLNSGMSTDTQYF
>TRBV11-2|TRBJ1-2|NA|NA
TGTGCCAGCAGCTTAGGCCAACAGAGACCCGGTGGCTACACCTTC
CASSLGQQRPGGYTF
>TRBV3-1|TRBJ2-5|NA|NA
TGTGCCAGCAACCGACTGCAAGAGACCCAGTACTTC
CASNRLQETQYF
>TRBV29-1|TRBJ1-5|NA|few
TGCAGCGTTGCGTGGGGGGCGGATAGCAATCAGCCCCAGCATTTT
CSVAWGADSNQPQHF
>TRBV29-1|TRBJ2-7|NA|NA
TGCAGCGTCCTGGACAGAAACTACGAGCAGTACTTC
CSVLDRNYEQYF
>TRBV20-1|TRBJ1-5|NA|NA
TGCAGTGCCAAAAGCAGGACAGCGGGTAGCAATCAGCCCCAGCATTTT
CSAKSRTAGSNQPQHF
>TRBV4-1|TRBJ1-5|NA|NA
TGCGCCAGCAGCCAGACGGTGCTCAATCAGCCCCAGCATTTT
CASSQTVLNQPQHF
>TRBV19|TRBJ2-1|NA|NA
TGTGCCGCCGCCATACCGGGACACGGGGAGACCCAGTTCTTC
CAAAIPGHGETQFF
>TRBV25-1|TRBJ2-1|TRBD2|NA
TGTGCCAGCAGTGAATATTCCCTCGGGAGGGCTGAGCCGAATGAGCAGTTCTTC
CASSEYSLGRAEPNEQFF
>TRBV2|TRBJ2-3|TRBD2|NA
TGTGCCAGCAGTGAATACGGTACTAGCGGGGGCGCAGATACGCAGTATTTT
CASSEYGTSGGADTQYF
>TRBV24-1|TRBJ2-6|NA|NA
TGTGCCACCGATCGGGACACTATCTCTGGGGCCAACGTCCTGACTTTC
CATDRDTISGANVLTF
>TRBV12-3/TRBV12-4|TRBJ1-1|NA|few
TGTGCCAGCAGTTTAACTCCTTTCGCGGGGGGCACTGAAGCTTTCTTT
CASSLTPFAGGTEAFF
>TRBV12-5|TRBJ1-1|NA|NA
TGTGCTAGTGGTTTGCGTCTGGTAGGGCGGAACACTGAAGCTTTCTTT
CASGLRLVGRNTEAFF
>TRBV7-9|TRBJ2-7|NA|NA
TGTGCCAGCAGCTACTTTTCAGGCGAGCAGTACTTC
CASSYFSGEQYF
>TRBV6-1|TRBJ1-4|NA|NA
TGTGCCAGCAGTGACCGCGTGGACAATGAAAAACTGTTTTTT
CASSDRVDNEKLFF
>TRBV7-6|TRBJ2-7|TRBD2|NA
TGTGTCAGCAGCCGCGAGACTAGCGGGATTCACAATGAGCAGTACTTC
CVSSRETSGIHNEQYF
>TRBV5-4|TRBJ2-3|NA|NA
TGTGCCAGCAGCTTGACCCCCTACTCTAGCACAGATACGCAGTATTTT
CASSLTPYSSTDTQYF
>TRBV4-2|TRBJ2-1|TRBD2|few
TGTGCCAGCAGCCAAGGAGCGGGAGGGCCCCACAATGAGCAGTTCTTC
CASSQGAGGPHNEQFF
>TRBV10-3|TRBJ1-6|NA|NA
TGTGCCATCCGAGGGATTTCCTATAATTCACCCCTCCACTTT
CAIRGISYNSPLHF